This T cell receptor beta chain was profiled in a study of identical twins. General study findings and limits: Excess twin sharing in beta out-of-frame sequences was weaker. Memory repertoires lacked the insertion deficit that abundant cord blood beta clonotypes showed.

TCRdb fed the 5' RACE reads into MiXCR, producing one record per CDR3 protein. The sample carries about 720,000 distinct CDR3 sequences, 15% to 20% recorded once. The CDR3 contains 18 residues. Trimming shortened V by 4 bases and J by 5 bases, and 25 bases separated the two germline ends. The germline V gene has CDR1 SGHRS and CDR2 YFSETQ. This clonotype was counted only a few times. Its cognate antigen is unknown. These data were also reused for a study on T cells expressing NK-cell markers. This second report adds: Clones of NKG2C+ T cells that had expanded were of unclear HCMV specificity.

This TCR was sampled from a woman aged 18-29 years in good health. Input material: PBMCs. The rearrangement joins TRBV5-1 to TRBJ2-1; weak D call: TRBD1 (6 bases). The CDR3 here is CASSEQPLGGGGDNEQFF. The CDR3 DNA sequence: TGCGCCAGCAGCGAACAGCCCCTAGGGGGTGGGGGAGACAATGAGCAGTTCTTC.